A single sample gave rise to the 13 T cell receptor beta chains below, sequenced in a study of T-cell reconstitution after alpha-beta-depleted transplantation in children. The TCRbeta library incorporated unique molecular identifiers. One entry per CDR3 protein, called by TCRdb with MiXCR from the PCR reads. The data show about 340,000 distinct CDR3 sequences, roughly 15% seen once. This specimen was PBMCs, taken from the stem cell graft. These receptors came from a human donor who donated a stem cell graft to a child with Fanconi anemia.

This clonotype appeared many times. The chain employs TRBV6-6 and TRBJ1-2; D is uncertain. CDR1 is MNHNY, CDR2 SVGAGI, per germline (reference sequence). This CDR3 is 13 amino acids long. With 6 bases removed from V and 2 bases from J, the gap between germline ends came to 10 bases. The CDR3 is CASSPDPNYGYTF. The CDR3 region has the DNA TGTGCCAGCAGCCCGGATCCCAACTATGGCTACACCTTC.

This clonotype has more than one count but fewer than ten. The chain combines TRBV4-3 with TRBJ1-1, with D uncertain. The V end was cut by 0 bases, the J end by 0 bases, with 8 bases between. This CDR3 region has 15 residues. Germline V lookup: CDR1 LGHNA, CDR2 YSLEER. The DNA for the CDR3 is TGCGCCAGCAGCCAAGATCCCCGCGTGAACACTGAAGCTTTCTTT. Its protein product is CASSQDPRVNTEAFF.

This clonotype occurred a few times. The V call is TRBV14, the J call TRBJ1-4; the D gene is possibly TRBD1 (5 bases). Germline V gene data show CDR1 as SGHDN and CDR2 as FVKESK. Trimming stripped 4 bases from V and 0 bases from J, with 9 bases between. There are 15 residues in the CDR3. In DNA form, the CDR3 reads TGTGCCAGCAGCCGGACACCCACAACTAATGAAAAACTGTTTTTT. Residues: CASSRTPTTNEKLFF.

A few counts support this clonotype. The chain joins TRBV5-1 to TRBJ1-1; D is unresolved. CDR1 is SGHRS, CDR2 YFSETQ, per germline. V lost 4 bases to trimming and J lost 9 bases, with 16 bases between them. The CDR3 has 13 residues. The CDR3 here is CASSPTEGRKAFF. Written as DNA, the CDR3 is TGCGCCAGCAGCCCAACGGAGGGTAGGAAAGCTTTCTTT.

The rearrangement joins TRBV12-3 or TRBV12-4 to TRBJ1-4, with no clear D. CDR3 length: 14 residues. V was shortened by 3 bases and J by 8 bases, with 13 bases between the two germline ends. The CDR3 DNA sequence: TGTGCCAGCAGTTTCCGGGCGGGAAGCGAAAAACTGTTTTTT. The encoded protein is CASSFRAGSEKLFF.

The gene calls are TRBV5-1 and TRBJ2-3; 10 bases map to TRBD1. CDR1 is SGHRS, CDR2 YFSETQ, per germline. The CDR3 is 15 residues long. V shed 1 base, J shed 6 bases, and the junction held 5 bases outside the gene matches. CDR3 DNA: TGCGCCAGCAGCTTGATGACAGGGGGCGCGGATACGCAGTATTTT. Translating it yields CASSLMTGGADTQYF.

The chain has TRBV12-3 or TRBV12-4 and TRBJ1-1; no definite D call. The V and J ends lost 5 bases and 6 bases respectively, with 13 bases between them. The CDR3 covers 13 residues. CDR3 loop: CASSPAGDPEAFF. The DNA of the CDR3 is TGTGCCAGCAGTCCCGCCGGAGACCCTGAAGCTTTCTTT.

Only a few counts were recorded for this clonotype. The chain combines TRBV7-2 with TRBJ1-1; D uncertain. CDR3 length: 11 amino acids. The V gene's germline CDR1 is SGHTA and CDR2 FQGNSA. Trimming cost V 3 bases and J 7 bases, with 6 bases left between them. The CDR3 loop reads CASSLISEAFF. The DNA of the CDR3 is TGTGCCAGCAGCTTGATTAGTGAAGCTTTCTTT.

This clonotype was found a few times. The gene calls are TRBV21-1 and TRBJ2-3; the listed D gene, TRBD1, was not tested against the DNA. TRBV21-1 constitutes a pseudogene. The CDR3 consists of 14 residues. In DNA form, the CDR3 reads TGTGCCAGCTGGAGGCGGGGGAGCACAGATACGCAGTATTTT. It is translated as CASWRRGSTDTQYF.

The CDR3 region has the DNA TGCGCCAGCAACGTTGCGGGGGGGTACCAAGAGACCCAGTACTTC. Translated, it gives CASNVAGGYQETQYF. The V and J genes are TRBV5-1 and TRBJ2-5, with 9 bases lining up with TRBD2. In germline, CDR1 is SGHRS, CDR2 YFSETQ. V was clipped by 6 bases and J by 0 bases; unmatched bases: 6. The CDR3 runs 15 residues.

This clonotype was found a few times. This sequence joins TRBV6-1 and TRBJ1-4; 8 nucleotides agree with TRBD1. V dropped 5 bases and J dropped 7; count of bases not matched to a gene: 9. CDR1 is MNHNS and CDR2 is SASEGT in the germline V gene. The CDR3 is made up of 15 amino acids. Here the CDR3 reads CASSPWTGTGEKLFF. The CDR3 bases are TGTGCCAGCAGTCCCTGGACAGGGACGGGTGAAAAACTGTTTTTT.

The chain employs TRBV29-1 and TRBJ1-2; D is ambiguous. The CDR3 loop spans 11 amino acids. Germline assignment: CDR1 SQVTM and CDR2 ANQGSEA. Trimming removed 8 bases from V and 8 bases from J, with 15 bases in between. CDR3 bases: TGCAGCTCCTCCAGCCGCGGAGGCTACACCTTC. It yields the protein CSSSSRGGYTF.

This clonotype was counted between two and nine times. The genes are TRBV5-1 and TRBJ2-7, with D possibly matching TRBD2 (6 bases). Germline V lookup: CDR1 SGHRS, CDR2 YFSETQ. The ends were cut back, 1 base at V and 11 bases at J, with 16 bases in the middle. The CDR3 has 13 amino acids. The CDR3: CASSLTPGDGKYF. The CDR3 DNA reads as TGCGCCAGCAGCTTGACCCCGGGAGACGGGAAGTACTTC. Supplemented by reference TRBV5-1 and TRBJ2-7, the full variable domain reads KAGVTQTPRYLIKTRGQQVTLSCSPISGHRSVSWYQQTPGQGLQFLFEYFSETQRNKGNFPGRFSGRQFSNSRSEMNVSTLELGDSALYLCASSLTPGDGKYFGPGTRLTVT.